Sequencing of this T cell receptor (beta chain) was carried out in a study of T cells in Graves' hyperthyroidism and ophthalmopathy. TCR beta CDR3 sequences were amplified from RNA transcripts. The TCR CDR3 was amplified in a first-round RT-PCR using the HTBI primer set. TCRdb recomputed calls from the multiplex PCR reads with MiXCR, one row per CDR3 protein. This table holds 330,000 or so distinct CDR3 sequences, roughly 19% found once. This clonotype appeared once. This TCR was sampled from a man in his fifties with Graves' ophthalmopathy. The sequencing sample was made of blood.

The CDR3 DNA follows: TGCGCCAGCAGCCTATCGTCCCCCAGACTAGCGGGAGGAAATGAGCAGTTCTTC. Translation: CASSLSSPRLAGGNEQFF. This chain uses TRBV5-1 with TRBJ2-1; 13 positions match TRBD2. The CDR3 consists of 18 residues. Trimming took 4 bases from V and 7 from J; bases not matched to a gene: 14. The germline CDR1 and CDR2 sequences are SGHRS and YFSETQ.